Sequencing of this T cell receptor beta chain was carried out in a study of blood T cells in healthy people across ages. The authors ran a second PCR of roughly 6 to 12 cycles using a sample-barcoded 5' primer and a J-beta primer mix. Via MiXCR, TCRdb re-called the 5' RACE reads, giving one row per CDR3 protein. There are fewer than 800,000 distinct CDR3 sequences in the sample; 32% occur only once, and approximately 15% lies in the top ten. This clonotype showed up many times. Samples each yielded at least 6 micrograms of total RNA. The CDR3 is 13 residues long. The V gene's germline CDR1 is DFQATT and CDR2 SNEGSKA (reference sequence). The germline V and J ends were trimmed by 0 bases and 2 bases, with 7 bases remaining between them.

This clonotype originated in a woman of 80 years or more in good health. Sequencing used blood. The V and J genes are TRBV20-1 and TRBJ1-2; the D is unclear. CDR3 loop: CSARDKKNYGYTF. In nucleotides, the CDR3 is TGCAGTGCTAGAGACAAGAAGAACTATGGCTACACCTTC.